The 30 T cell receptor beta chains below all came from one sample that was sequenced in a study of T cell responses to AZD1222 COVID-19 vaccine. Assay: immunoSEQ multiplex PCR; the TCRdb copy retains only in-frame clones and omits some. Among more than 110,000 clones listed, over 85% were seen once. Here the sequenced sample was peripheral blood, taken on day 0 of AZD1222 vaccination. These receptors all stem from an adult in good health.

The chain couples TRBV5-1 to TRBJ2-1, with D uncertain. CDR3 length: 16 amino acids. V was clipped by 4 bases and J by 1 base, with 15 bases between them. Germline V gene sequence: CDR1 SGHRS, CDR2 YFSETQ. CDR3 bases: TGCGCCAGCAGCCACGGGCAATGGGTATCCTACAATGAGCAGTTCTTC. Its translation: CASSHGQWVSYNEQFF. Full variable domain (outside the CDR3, taken from reference TRBV5-1 and TRBJ2-1): KAGVTQTPRYLIKTRGQQVTLSCSPISGHRSVSWYQQTPGQGLQFLFEYFSETQRNKGNFPGRFSGRQFSNSRSEMNVSTLELGDSALYLCASSHGQWVSYNEQFFGPGTRLTVL.

This sequence joins TRBV7-9 and TRBJ1-1; D remains ambiguous. There are 16 residues in the CDR3. V lost 1 base and J lost 0, with 12 bases in between. Germline V gene sequence: CDR1 SEHNR, CDR2 FQNEAQ (reference sequence). The CDR3 sequence is CASSLGQLQLNTEAFF. CDR3 bases: TGTGCCAGCAGCTTAGGTCAGCTGCAGTTGAACACTGAAGCTTTCTTT.

This clone appeared once. The chain recombines TRBV3-1 (or the pseudogene TRBV3-2) with TRBJ2-1; 12 nucleotides agree with TRBD2. V trimming: 0 bases; J trimming: 4 bases; junction bases outside the gene matches: 7. This CDR3 contains 18 residues. The germline V gene has CDR1 LGHDT and CDR2 YNNKEL (reference sequence). The CDR3 coding sequence is TGTGCCAGCAGCCAAGATGTCTTAGGGACTAGCGGGTACAATGAGCAGTTCTTC. Protein sequence: CASSQDVLGTSGYNEQFF.

About this clone itself: The sample has other DNA sequences that encode this CDR3 too. This sequence joins TRBV11-2 and TRBJ2-7, with D possibly being TRBD1 or TRBD2 (5 bases each). Germline V gene lookup returns CDR1 SGHAT and CDR2 FQNNGV. The ends were cut back, 5 bases at V and 2 bases at J, with 10 bases in the middle. The CDR3 is 13 residues long. The CDR3 protein is CASSLGTAYEQYF. CDR3 nucleotide sequence: TGTGCCAGCAGCCTCGGGACGGCCTACGAGCAGTACTTC.

This clone was recorded a few times. This rearrangement joins TRBV5-8 to TRBJ2-2, with a possible D match to TRBD1 (5 bases). Germline V lookup: CDR1 SGHTS, CDR2 YDEGEE. This CDR3 has 15 residues. Trimming took 3 bases from V and 2 from J, leaving 11 bases between them. Written as DNA, the CDR3 is TGTGCCAGCAGCTACCAGACAGTTAACACCGGGGAGCTGTTTTTT. Translated: CASSYQTVNTGELFF.

The V and J genes are TRBV6-5 and TRBJ2-7; TRBD1 might be the D (5 bases). V lost 2 bases and J 3 bases, leaving 14 bases between the germline ends. Germline lookup yields CDR1 MNHEY and CDR2 SVGAGI. The CDR3 runs to 15 residues. The CDR3 here is CASSYRQGRVYEQYF. CDR3 in DNA: TGTGCCAGCAGTTACCGGCAGGGAAGGGTCTACGAGCAGTACTTC.

The rearrangement uses TRBV19 and TRBJ2-7, with D tentatively TRBD1 (6 bases). Germline loops: CDR1 LNHDA, CDR2 SQIVND (reference sequence). The CDR3 consists of 14 residues. V was pared by 3 bases and J by 6 bases, with 15 bases between. The CDR3 sequence is CASSMSRGPFEQYF. The CDR3 DNA reads as TGTGCCAGTAGTATGTCCAGGGGACCCTTCGAGCAGTACTTC.

CDR3 bases: TGTGCCAGCAGATCCAGGGGACAGGGGGCGCGAGGCTACACCTTC. Translated: CASRSRGQGARGYTF. The chain joins TRBV6-5 to TRBJ1-2, with 12 bases matching TRBD1. The CDR3 runs to 15 residues. Germline V gene sequence: CDR1 MNHEY, CDR2 SVGAGI. The V gene end was trimmed by 6 bases and the J gene end by 8 bases; junction bases not matched to a gene: 10.

V gene TRBV7-9 combines with J gene TRBJ1-5; possible D gene TRBD1, 6 bases. CDR3 length equals 15 residues. CDR1 SEHNR and CDR2 FQNEAQ come from the germline V gene (reference sequence). V dropped 3 bases and J dropped 3 bases, with 12 bases sitting between them. CDR3 sequence: CASSLSTGFNQPQHF. The DNA of the CDR3 is TGTGCCAGCAGCTTGTCGACAGGTTTCAATCAGCCCCAGCATTTT.

The chain joins TRBV19 to TRBJ2-7, with 14 bases identical to TRBD2. The trim removed 6 bases at V and 4 bases at J, leaving 8 bases unmatched. CDR1 is LNHDA, CDR2 SQIVND, per germline (reference sequence). There are 16 residues in the CDR3. The CDR3 here is CASSPTSGRALYEQYF. For the CDR3, the DNA is TGTGCCAGTAGCCCGACTAGCGGGAGGGCCCTGTACGAGCAGTACTTC. The full variable domain, with the rest looked up from reference TRBV19 and TRBJ2-7, is DGGITQSPKYLFRKEGQNVTLSCEQNLNHDAMYWYRQDPGQGLRLIYYSQIVNDFQKGDIAEGYSVSREKKESFPLTVTSAQKNPTAFYLCASSPTSGRALYEQYFGPGTRLTVT.

The chain has TRBV6-4 and TRBJ2-1; D is unclear. CDR1 and CDR2 (germline): MRHNA, SNTAGT. This CDR3 contains 8 residues. V lost 4 bases and J 13 bases, leaving 2 bases between the germline ends. The CDR3 reads CASSVQFF. The CDR3 DNA reads TGTGCCAGCAGTGTTCAGTTCTTC.

This chain joins TRBV3-1 (or the pseudogene TRBV3-2) and TRBJ1-5, with 11 bases matching TRBD1. The germline V gene encodes CDR1 LGHDT and CDR2 YNNKEL (reference sequence). This CDR3 is 16 amino acids long. V shed 1 base, J shed 9 bases, and the junction held 8 bases outside the gene matches. CDR3 amino acids: CASSQAGTGGDPPQHF. Written as DNA, the CDR3 is TGTGCCAGCAGCCAAGCCGGGACAGGGGGAGATCCGCCCCAGCATTTT.

The CDR3 loop reads CASSSRRGVRDTEAFF. The DNA of the CDR3 is TGTGCCAGCAGCTCAAGACGGGGCGTGAGGGACACTGAAGCTTTCTTT. V gene TRBV5-5 combines with J gene TRBJ1-1, with a tentative D call TRBD1 (5 bases). Trimming pared 3 bases from V and 3 bases from J, leaving 18 bases between. The germline V gene encodes CDR1 SGHKS and CDR2 YYEKEE (reference sequence). This CDR3 has 16 residues.

The CDR3 spells CATSVFSEETQYF. The CDR3 DNA follows: TGTGCCACCAGTGTTTTTAGCGAAGAGACCCAGTACTTC. The chain has TRBV24-1 and TRBJ2-5; D possibly corresponds to TRBD2 (5 bases). This CDR3 is 13 amino acids long. CDR1 and CDR2 (germline): KGHDR, SFDVKD. V was shortened by 5 bases and J by 3 bases, with 9 bases between the two germline ends.

The chain's CDR3 is CASSPPGSQTYNEQFF. Written as DNA, the CDR3 is TGTGCCAGCTCGCCCCCTGGCAGCCAAACCTACAATGAGCAGTTCTTC. J is TRBJ2-1 and V is TRBV28; D gene unclear. The CDR3 covers 16 residues. Germline assignment: CDR1 MDHEN and CDR2 SYDVKM. V lost 8 bases to trimming and J lost 2 bases, with 19 bases between them.

The DNA for the CDR3 is TGTGCCAGCAGTTTTACAGGGACCGGGGAGACCCAGTACTTC. Amino acid sequence: CASSFTGTGETQYF. The chain joins TRBV27 to TRBJ2-5, with D possibly TRBD1 on 6 matching bases. V was clipped by 3 bases and J by 5 bases, with 13 bases between them. Germline V CDR1 and CDR2: MNHEY, SMNVEV (reference sequence). There are 14 residues in the CDR3.

The rearrangement uses TRBV9 and TRBJ1-2, with TRBD1 matching 8 bases. Germline V CDR1 and CDR2: SGDLS, YYNGEE. This CDR3 has 14 amino acids. V trimming: 3 bases; J trimming: 8 bases; junction bases outside the gene matches: 9. CDR3 amino acids: CASSGFRGPDGYTF. The CDR3 DNA reads as TGTGCCAGCAGCGGCTTCAGGGGGCCAGACGGCTACACCTTC.

The J gene is TRBJ1-5, the V gene TRBV3-1 (or the pseudogene TRBV3-2), with 11 positions matching TRBD1. V shed 4 bases, J shed 9 bases, and the junction held 5 bases outside the gene matches. The germline gives CDR1 LGHDT, CDR2 YNNKEL (reference sequence). This CDR3 contains 14 residues. For the CDR3, the DNA is TGTGCCAGCAGCCGCCCCGGGACAGGGGGGCCCCAGCATTTT. Translation: CASSRPGTGGPQHF.

J is TRBJ1-2 and V is TRBV5-6; 7 bases fit TRBD1. This CDR3 comprises 15 residues. Germline V lookup: CDR1 SGHDT, CDR2 YYEEEE. J lost 7 bases, V lost 0 bases, and 9 bases had no gene match. CDR3 region: CASSLEGRQGVGYTF. The CDR3 DNA reads as TGTGCCAGCAGCTTGGAGGGTAGACAGGGAGTTGGCTACACCTTC. Full variable domain (missing parts from reference TRBV5-6 and TRBJ1-2): DAGVTQSPTHLIKTRGQQVTLRCSPKSGHDTVSWYQQALGQGPQFIFQYYEEEERQRGNFPDRFSGHQFPNYSSELNVNALLLGDSALYLCASSLEGRQGVGYTFGSGTRLTVV.

The chain combines TRBV5-6 with TRBJ2-1, with D possibly matching TRBD2 (6 bases). Looked up from germline, CDR1 is SGHDT and CDR2 is YYEEEE. V dropped 2 bases and J dropped 6 bases, with 9 bases sitting between them. This CDR3 spans 13 amino acids. Here the CDR3 DNA reads TGTGCCAGCAGCTTAACTAGCTTCAATGAGCAGTTCTTC. Translation gives CASSLTSFNEQFF. The entire variable domain, with the rest obtained from reference TRBV5-6 and TRBJ2-1, is as follows: DAGVTQSPTHLIKTRGQQVTLRCSPKSGHDTVSWYQQALGQGPQFIFQYYEEEERQRGNFPDRFSGHQFPNYSSELNVNALLLGDSALYLCASSLTSFNEQFFGPGTRLTVL.

The chain employs TRBV28 and TRBJ2-4, with 7 bases aligning to TRBD2. The V gene's germline CDR1 is MDHEN and CDR2 SYDVKM. The CDR3 spans 11 residues. V shed 7 bases, J shed 8 bases, and the junction held 2 bases outside the gene matches. The CDR3 reads CASKRGYIQYF. The DNA for the CDR3 is TGTGCCAGCAAGCGGGGATACATTCAGTACTTC.

V usage is TRBV6-6 and J usage is TRBJ2-7; D gene uncertain. There are 14 residues in the CDR3. Germline CDR1 MNHNY, CDR2 SVGAGI (reference sequence). Trimming left V 1 base short and J 2 bases short, with 9 bases between. DNA of the CDR3: TGTGCCAGCAGTTACTGGGCTGGTGCCTACGAGCAGTACTTC. Translation: CASSYWAGAYEQYF.

The V and J genes are TRBV6-6 and TRBJ1-5; the match to TRBD1 covers 12 bases. The germline V gene encodes CDR1 MNHNY and CDR2 SVGAGI (reference sequence). The V gene end was trimmed by 1 base and the J gene end by 4 bases; junction bases not matched to a gene: 2. CDR3 length: 16 amino acids. The CDR3 DNA reads TGTGCCAGCAGTTACTTGGGACAGGGGGCAAATCAGCCCCAGCATTTT. Residues: CASSYLGQGANQPQHF.

This clone was detected only once. The chain uses TRBV28 and TRBJ1-4; 10 positions match TRBD1. CDR3 length: 13 amino acids. V lost 6 bases, J lost 17 bases, and 12 bases stayed unmatched. Germline CDR1 reads MDHEN; CDR2 reads SYDVKM. The DNA for the CDR3 is TGTGCCAGCAGCCAAAAACCGGGACAGGGGATTTTTTTT. This translates into CASSQKPGQGIFF. Using reference TRBV28 and TRBJ1-4 for the parts outside the CDR3, the full variable domain is DVKVTQSSRYLVKRTGEKVFLECVQDMDHENMFWYRQDPGLGLRLIYFSYDVKMKEKGDIPEGYSVSREKKERFSLILESASTNQTSMYLCASSQKPGQGIFFGSGTQLSVL.

Written as DNA, the CDR3 is TGCGCCAGCAGCCAGGGGGGTGGCAATGAGCAGTTCTTC. Amino acid sequence: CASSQGGGNEQFF. The genes are TRBV4-1 and TRBJ2-1; weak D call: TRBD2 (6 bases). The CDR3 is 13 amino acids. V was shortened by 3 bases and J by 6 bases, with 9 bases between the two germline ends. The germline V gene has CDR1 MGHRA and CDR2 YSYEKL.

J is TRBJ2-7 and V is TRBV7-2, with a tentative D call TRBD1 (6 bases). Germline V gives CDR1 SGHTA, CDR2 FQGNSA. V was shortened by 2 bases and J by 0 bases, with 14 bases between the two germline ends. This CDR3 has 16 residues. This CDR3 is CASSLQGRGLSYEQYF. In DNA, the CDR3 is TGTGCCAGCAGCTTACAGGGCAGGGGCCTCTCCTACGAGCAGTACTTC. Based on the CDR3 plus reference TRBV7-2 and TRBJ2-7, the full variable domain is GAGVSQSPSNKVTEKGKDVELRCDPISGHTALYWYRQSLGQGLEFLIYFQGNSAPDKSGLPSDRFSAERTGGSVSTLTIQRTQQEDSAVYLCASSLQGRGLSYEQYFGPGTRLTVT.

V usage is TRBV24-1 and J usage is TRBJ1-1; 10 bases align to TRBD1. CDR1 and CDR2 (germline): KGHDR, SFDVKD. The CDR3 has 17 amino acids. The trim removed 3 bases at V and 4 bases at J, leaving 10 bases unmatched. The CDR3 is CATSDAGTGADGTEAFF. The CDR3 DNA is TGTGCCACCAGTGATGCCGGGACAGGGGCCGATGGCACTGAAGCTTTCTTT.

This rearrangement joins TRBV7-8 to TRBJ1-1; D possibly corresponds to TRBD1 (5 bases). The germline gives CDR1 SGHVS, CDR2 FQNEAQ. CDR3 length equals 14 residues. Trimming removed 2 bases at V and 7 bases at J, with 14 bases between. The CDR3 region is CASSLTRQRFEAFF. The CDR3 DNA sequence: TGTGCCAGCAGCTTAACCCGACAGCGGTTTGAAGCTTTCTTT.

This chain links TRBV7-9 with TRBJ2-7, with TRBD1 matching 7 bases. The germline V gene encodes CDR1 SEHNR and CDR2 FQNEAQ (reference sequence). The CDR3 spans 15 residues. Trimming at V came to 1 base and at J to 4 bases, leaving 7 bases not matched to a gene. The CDR3 sequence: CASSLVQGISYEQYF. DNA of the CDR3: TGTGCCAGCAGCTTAGTACAGGGGATTAGTTACGAGCAGTACTTC. Supplemented by reference TRBV7-9 and TRBJ2-7, the full variable domain reads DTGVSQNPRHKITKRGQNVTFRCDPISEHNRLYWYRQTLGQGPEFLTYFQNEAQLEKSRLLSDRFSAERPKGSFSTLEIQRTEQGDSAMYLCASSLVQGISYEQYFGPGTRLTVT.

The rearrangement joins TRBV28 to TRBJ1-4; D is uncertain. V lost 3 bases to trimming and J lost 2 bases, with 13 bases between them. The V gene's germline CDR1 is MDHEN and CDR2 SYDVKM. The CDR3 has 16 amino acids. CDR3 DNA: TGTGCCAGCAGTTTTTTGGGAGGTAGGACTAATGAAAAACTGTTTTTT. Translated: CASSFLGGRTNEKLFF.